Sequencing of this T cell receptor (beta chain) was carried out in a study of shared clonotypes between healthy human individuals. Sequenced by immunoSEQ multiplex PCR; TCRdb stores in-frame clones only, minus some. In the table there are over a million clones, around 78% of which are singletons. The CDR3 is 12 residues long. V gave up 3 bases and J gave up 3 bases, with 6 bases separating them. In germline, CDR1 is SEHNR, CDR2 FQNEAQ (reference sequence). The receptor was isolated from a man aged 18 to 29 in good health. Some clones in this sample may be carry-over from other donors' samples. The chain has TRBV7-9 and TRBJ2-7; the D is unclear. Sequencing was done on a sample of memory CD4+ T cells from PBMCs. The subset was: CD45RA-negative fraction. The CDR3 reads CASSFGYYEQYF. The CDR3 DNA follows: TGTGCCAGCAGCTTCGGGTACTACGAGCAGTACTTC.